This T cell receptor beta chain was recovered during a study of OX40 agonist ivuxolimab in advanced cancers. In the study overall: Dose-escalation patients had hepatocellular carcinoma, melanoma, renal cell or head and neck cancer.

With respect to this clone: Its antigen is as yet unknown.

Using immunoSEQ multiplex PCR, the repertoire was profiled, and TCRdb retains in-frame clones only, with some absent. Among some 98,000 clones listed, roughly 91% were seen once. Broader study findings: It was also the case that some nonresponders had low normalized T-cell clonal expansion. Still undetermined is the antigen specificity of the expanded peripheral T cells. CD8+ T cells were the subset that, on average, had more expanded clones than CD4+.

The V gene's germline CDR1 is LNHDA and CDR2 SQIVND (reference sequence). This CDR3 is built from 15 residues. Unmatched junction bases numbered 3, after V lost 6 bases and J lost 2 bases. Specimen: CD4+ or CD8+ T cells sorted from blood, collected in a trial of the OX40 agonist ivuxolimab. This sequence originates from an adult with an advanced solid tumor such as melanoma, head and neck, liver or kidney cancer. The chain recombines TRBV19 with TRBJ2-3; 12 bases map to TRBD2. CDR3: CASRGLAGNTDTQYF. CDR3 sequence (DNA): TGTGCCAGTAGGGGACTAGCGGGTAACACAGATACGCAGTATTTT.